Listed here is a single T cell receptor (beta chain). Its antigen remains unidentified. The data were taken from a study of cytomegalovirus exposure and HLA in healthy donors. Study outcomes and limitations: In a later analysis, 16,951 TCR beta sequences were associated with HLA alleles at 0.05 false discovery rate. It is likely that the observed cluster of highly shared sequence variants was a sequencing artifact.

A multiplex PCR was run with 60 Vbeta primers and 13 Jbeta primers. The authors' processing: It was a later analysis that counted roughly 79 million unique TCR beta chains, of which 9.5 million to 14 million were shared. Method: immunoSEQ multiplex PCR; TCRdb's copy keeps in-frame clones and lacks some. That table supplies the V and J calls and clone size; D and trimming were determined from the DNA. The sample includes roughly 130,000 clones, approximately 70% of them seen just once. Germline CDR1 is MDHEN and CDR2 is SYDVKM. The CDR3 has 13 residues. Trimming removed 7 bases from V and 7 bases from J, with 14 bases in between.

Sequencing was done on a sample of PBMCs. This sequence joins TRBV28 and TRBJ1-5, with a tentative D call TRBD1 (5 bases). The TCR comes from a young man in good health and CMV-seronegative. Written as DNA, the CDR3 is TGTGCCAGCACCCTCCCTGGGGGGCAGCCCCAGCATTTT. Residues: CASTLPGGQPQHF.